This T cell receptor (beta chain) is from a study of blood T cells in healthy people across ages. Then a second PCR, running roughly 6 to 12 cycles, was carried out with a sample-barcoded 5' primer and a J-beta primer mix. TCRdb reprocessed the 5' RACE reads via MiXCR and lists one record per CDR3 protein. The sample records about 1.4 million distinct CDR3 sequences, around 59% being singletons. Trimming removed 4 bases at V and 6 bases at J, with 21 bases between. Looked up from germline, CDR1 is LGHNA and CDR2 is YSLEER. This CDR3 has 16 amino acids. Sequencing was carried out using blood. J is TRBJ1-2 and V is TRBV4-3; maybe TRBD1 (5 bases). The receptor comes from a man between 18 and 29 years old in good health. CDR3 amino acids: CASSRWATGDFDGYTF. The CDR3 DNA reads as TGCGCCAGCAGCCGCTGGGCCACCGGGGACTTCGATGGCTACACCTTC.